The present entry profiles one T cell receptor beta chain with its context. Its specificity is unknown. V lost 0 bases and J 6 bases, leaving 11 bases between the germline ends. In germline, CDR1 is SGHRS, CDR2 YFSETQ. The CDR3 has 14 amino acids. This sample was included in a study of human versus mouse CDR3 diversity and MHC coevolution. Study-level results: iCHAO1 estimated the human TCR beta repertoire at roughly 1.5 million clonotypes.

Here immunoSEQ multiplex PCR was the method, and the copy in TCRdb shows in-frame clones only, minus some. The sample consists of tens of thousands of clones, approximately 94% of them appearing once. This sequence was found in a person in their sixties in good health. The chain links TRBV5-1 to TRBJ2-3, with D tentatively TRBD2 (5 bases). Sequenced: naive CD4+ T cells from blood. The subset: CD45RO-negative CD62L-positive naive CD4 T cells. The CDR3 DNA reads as TGCGCCAGCAGCTTGGAGGGAGCCCGGGATACGCAGTATTTT. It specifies CASSLEGARDTQYF.